This T cell receptor beta chain was observed in a study of somatic mutations in cytotoxic T cells in rheumatoid arthritis. Looking at the study overall: Before any treatment began, around 30 ml EDTA peripheral blood was collected from patients right after diagnosis.

The CDR3 spans 14 residues. V gave up 5 bases and J gave up 4 bases, with 11 bases separating them. The germline gives CDR1 SGHDN, CDR2 FVKESK. Repertoires were generated with immunoSEQ multiplex PCR, while TCRdb's copy carries only in-frame clones and drops some. The repertoire holds around 20,000 clones, with about two thirds as singletons. The sample taken for sequencing was CD8+ T cells sorted from blood. The TCR was taken from an adult with rheumatoid arthritis. This chain joins TRBV14 and TRBJ2-2, with D perhaps TRBD2 (6 bases). CDR3 DNA: TGTGCCAGCAGCGGAGGGCCTAGCACCGGGGAGCTGTTTTTT. Amino acid sequence: CASSGGPSTGELFF.